Listed below are T cell receptor beta chains from one sample, sequenced in a study of blood T cells in healthy people across ages. TCRdb reprocessed the 5' RACE reads with MiXCR, giving one entry per CDR3 protein. Of about 1.8 million distinct CDR3 sequences in the sample, around half are singletons; the top ten hold over 2%. Sequenced material: blood. These receptors were collected from a woman aged 35 to 49 in good health. Each CDR3 is given without its conserved first and last residue. Each record gives: D gene, V gene, CDR3 protein. D genes are given only for firm matches.

D: .; V: TRBV7-2; CDR3: ASSLTSTGSSPKAAF
D: TRBD1; V: TRBV10-3; CDR3: AISAERTGISYEQY
D: TRBD2; V: TRBV27; CDR3: ASSTRGTSAGDTQY
D: TRBD2; V: TRBV7-8; CDR3: ASSWGGSSYEQY
D: .; V: TRBV3-1; CDR3: ASSQARGTADTQY
D: TRBD2; V: TRBV7-2; CDR3: AGSTSGGFYNEQF
D: TRBD2; V: TRBV10-3; CDR3: AISELAGRSYEQY
D: .; V: TRBV2; CDR3: ASSLWGGPETQY
D: .; V: TRBV11-2; CDR3: AGSLEGHASSYNSPLH
D: .; V: TRBV20-1; CDR3: SALEGMETQY
D: TRBD1; V: TRBV4-2; CDR3: ASSHLPGQGTHEQY
D: TRBD2; V: TRBV5-1; CDR3: ASSLGVAGDQETQY
D: .; V: TRBV25-1; CDR3: ASSAHGLPRT
D: .; V: TRBV7-2; CDR3: ASSPDSNQEAQY
D: .; V: TRBV7-2; CDR3: ASTDRPAQGQPQH
D: .; V: TRBV15; CDR3: ATSSGNEQF
D: TRBD2; V: TRBV7-2; CDR3: ASSKTSGGQETQY
D: TRBD2; V: TRBV29-1; CDR3: SVKRGASTDTQY
D: TRBD2; V: TRBV5-1; CDR3: ASSSKPLAGAYNEQF
D: .; V: TRBV29-1; CDR3: SAQGRSFYEQY
D: .; V: TRBV29-1; CDR3: SVGVPYGYT
D: .; V: TRBV29-1; CDR3: STGTGWRNEQF
D: TRBD1; V: TRBV5-1; CDR3: ASSLRQGNNSPLH
D: .; V: TRBV29-1; CDR3: SVEVIAPGFLYNEQY
D: .; V: TRBV5-6; CDR3: ASTSGQSLLAAPNYGYT
D: TRBD1; V: TRBV7-2; CDR3: ASSLMTGGVYT
D: .; V: TRBV7-2; CDR3: ASSLALRPLNTEAF
D: TRBD2; V: TRBV6-6; CDR3: ASSTQAGVSTDTQY
D: .; V: TRBV20-1; CDR3: SARRGVSADNEQF
D: .; V: TRBV18; CDR3: ASSPTGVSSYNEQF
D: TRBD2; V: TRBV15; CDR3: ATSRGDSGIFYNEQF
D: .; V: TRBV7-2; CDR3: ATSPTRTRGSYNEQF
D: .; V: TRBV7-2; CDR3: ASSLLSSLQETQY
D: .; V: TRBV6-5; CDR3: ATGGQQGVNTQY
D: .; V: TRBV11-2; CDR3: ASSLDRMKETQY
D: TRBD2; V: TRBV28; CDR3: ASSGTSDGQY
D: .; V: TRBV20-1; CDR3: SGTVQGVYNEQF
D: TRBD1; V: TRBV5-1; CDR3: ASSGGQGHYNEQY
D: .; V: TRBV19; CDR3: ASKGGLLEDEQY
D: .; V: TRBV7-9; CDR3: ASSYPVGETQY
D: .; V: TRBV4-1; CDR3: ASSQAGFETQY
D: TRBD2; V: TRBV27; CDR3: ASSTSGLAIHEQF
D: .; V: TRBV7-2; CDR3: ASSLVGIPGTDTQY
D: .; V: TRBV4-1; CDR3: ASSHIQLRSYGYT
D: TRBD2; V: TRBV6-5; CDR3: ASSQGLAGGGEQY
D: .; V: TRBV7-2; CDR3: ASSSPRQRTSTDTQY
D: TRBD1; V: TRBV7-8; CDR3: ASSYQTGGGVQF
D: .; V: TRBV10-3; CDR3: AISDANGGTEAF
D: TRBD2; V: TRBV5-1; CDR3: ASSLALGLAGGALQETQY
D: .; V: TRBV5-1; CDR3: ASSHRRGGRVQETQY
D: .; V: TRBV4-3; CDR3: ASSQERTSYNEQF
D: TRBD1; V: TRBV20-1; CDR3: SARGDSANQPQH
D: TRBD1; V: TRBV6-6; CDR3: ASSWDREDFRNGYT
D: TRBD1; V: TRBV7-8; CDR3: ASSFWGQGAAYEQY
D: .; V: TRBV27; CDR3: ATSDYSTDTQY